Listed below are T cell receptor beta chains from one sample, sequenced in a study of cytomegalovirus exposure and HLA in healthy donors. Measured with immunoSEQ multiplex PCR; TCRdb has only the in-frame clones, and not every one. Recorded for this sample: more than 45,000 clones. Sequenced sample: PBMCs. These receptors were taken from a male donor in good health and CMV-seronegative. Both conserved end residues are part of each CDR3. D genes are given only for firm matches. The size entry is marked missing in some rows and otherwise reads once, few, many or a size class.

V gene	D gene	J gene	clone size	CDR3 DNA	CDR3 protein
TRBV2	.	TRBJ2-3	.	TGTGCCAGCAGTGAGGAGTATGCAGATACGCAGTATTTT	CASSEEYADTQYF
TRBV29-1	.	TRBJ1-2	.	TGCAGCGTTGGCGGAAAGGACTATGGCTACACCTTC	CSVGGKDYGYTF
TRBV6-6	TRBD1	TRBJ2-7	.	TGTGCCAGCAGTCCTCTCCCCGGGACAGCCCATAGCGAGCAGTACTTC	CASSPLPGTAHSEQYF
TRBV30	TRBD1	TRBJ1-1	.	TGTGCCTGGAGGGGACAGGCGATACAGAACACTGAAGCTTTCTTT	CAWRGQAIQNTEAFF
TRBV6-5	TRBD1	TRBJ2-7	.	TGTGCCACCCGGTGGGCCGGACAGGGGGCCTACGAGCAGTACTTC	CATRWAGQGAYEQYF
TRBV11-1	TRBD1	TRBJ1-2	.	TGTGCCAGCAGCCCTACGGGACAGAGCTCCTATGGCTACACCTTC	CASSPTGQSSYGYTF
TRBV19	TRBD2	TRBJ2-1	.	TGTGCCAGTAGTATAGATTCCGGGCTAGCGGGAAACAATGAGCAGTTCTTC	CASSIDSGLAGNNEQFF
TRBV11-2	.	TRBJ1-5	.	TGTGCCAGCAGCTTAATAAGTCCAGGGCCCCAGCATTTT	CASSLISPGPQHF
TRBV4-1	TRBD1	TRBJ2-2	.	TGCGCCAGCAGCCAAATTGCCGGGACAGTCAACACCGGGGAGCTGTTTTTT	CASSQIAGTVNTGELFF
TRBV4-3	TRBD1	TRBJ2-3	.	TGCGCCAGCAGCCAGGGGACAGAAGATACGCAGTATTTT	CASSQGTEDTQYF
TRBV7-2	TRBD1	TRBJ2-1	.	TGTGCCAGCAGCTTAGCCGGGACAGGGGGCAATGAGCAGTTCTTC	CASSLAGTGGNEQFF
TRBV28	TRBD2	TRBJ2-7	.	TGTGCCAGCAGTTTACAAATAGCGGGAATCCGCGAGCAGTACTTC	CASSLQIAGIREQYF
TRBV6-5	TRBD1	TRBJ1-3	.	TGTGCCAGCAGTTACGAACGGACAGGGCACACCATATATTTT	CASSYERTGHTIYF
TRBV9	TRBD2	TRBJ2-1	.	TGTGCCAGCAGCGCTAGACTAGCCGCCGACAATGAGCAGTTCTTC	CASSARLAADNEQFF
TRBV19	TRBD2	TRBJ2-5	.	TGTGCCAGTAGCTCACTAGCGGGGAAAGAGACCCAGTACTTC	CASSSLAGKETQYF
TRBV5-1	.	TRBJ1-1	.	TGCGCCAGCAGCCCTCAGGGTCCCAACACTGAAGCTTTCTTT	CASSPQGPNTEAFF
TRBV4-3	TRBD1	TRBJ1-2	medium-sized	TGCGCCAGCAGCGGATGGGACAGCTATGGCTACACCTTC	CASSGWDSYGYTF
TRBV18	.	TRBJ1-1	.	TGTGCCTCTTGCGGTCTGAACACTGAAGCTTTCTTT	CASCGLNTEAFF
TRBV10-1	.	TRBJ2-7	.	TGCGCCCGCCAGACTGGAGAGGGCGAGCAGTACTTC	CARQTGEGEQYF
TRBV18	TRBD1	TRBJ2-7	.	TGTGCCAGCTCACCACGGGACAGTTACGAGCAGTACTTC	CASSPRDSYEQYF
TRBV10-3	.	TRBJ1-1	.	TGTGCCATCAGTGAGTCGAAGGGGGAGGGAGAAGCTTTCTTT	CAISESKGEGEAFF
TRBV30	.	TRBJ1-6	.	TGTGCCTGGAGTGTGGGAGATTACTCACCCCTCCACTTT	CAWSVGDYSPLHF
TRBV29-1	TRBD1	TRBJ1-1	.	TGCAGCGTTGACAGGGGGAGGTCTGAAGCTTTCTTT	CSVDRGRSEAFF
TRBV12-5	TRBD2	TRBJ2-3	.	TGTGCTAGTGGCAGCCCCGGACTAGGCACAGATACGCAGTATTTT	CASGSPGLGTDTQYF